The T cell receptor (beta chain) described here comes from a study of human thymus T cells. Study-wide points: Among thymic and blood repertoires, usage of V and J genes appeared biased.

About this clone: Its antigen is unidentified.

The repertoire was sequenced with immunoSEQ multiplex PCR; TCRdb's copy has only in-frame clones and lacks some. The sample has under 150,000 clones, around 94% seen once; the top ten hold 0.02% to 0.03%. Resections were taken during corrective heart surgery, and the thymus tissue came from these. The CDR3 totals 18 residues. Trimming took off 8 bases at V and 0 bases at J, with 23 bases between the two ends. Germline assignment: CDR1 SEHNR and CDR2 FQNEAQ (reference sequence). The clonotype originates from a boy under three years old with a congenital heart defect but otherwise immunologically healthy. The chain couples TRBV7-9 to TRBJ1-3; maybe TRBD1 (6 bases). What was sequenced was thymus tissue. CDR3 coding DNA: TGTGCCAGCGATAAGTCCGGGACAACTTGGGCCTCTGGAAACACCATATATTTT. It encodes CASDKSGTTWASGNTIYF.